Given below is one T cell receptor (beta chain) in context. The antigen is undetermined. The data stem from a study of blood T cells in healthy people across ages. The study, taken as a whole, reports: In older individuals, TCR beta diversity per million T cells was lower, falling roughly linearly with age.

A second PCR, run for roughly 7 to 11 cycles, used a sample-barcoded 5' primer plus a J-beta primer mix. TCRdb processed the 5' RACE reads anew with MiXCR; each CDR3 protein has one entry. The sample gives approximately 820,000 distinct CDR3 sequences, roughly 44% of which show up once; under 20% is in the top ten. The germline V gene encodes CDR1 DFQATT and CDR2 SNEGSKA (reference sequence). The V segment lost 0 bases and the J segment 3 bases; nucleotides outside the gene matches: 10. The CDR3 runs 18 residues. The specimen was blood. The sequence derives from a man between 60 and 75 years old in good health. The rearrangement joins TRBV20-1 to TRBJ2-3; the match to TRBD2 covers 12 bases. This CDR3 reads CSARDSAGLAGQTDTQYF. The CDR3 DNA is TGCAGTGCTAGAGATAGTGCCGGACTAGCGGGGCAAACAGATACGCAGTATTTT.